The next 22 T cell receptor beta chains were all read from a single sample in a study of T cell repertoires in cytomegalovirus infection. A single record per CDR3 protein comes from TCRdb applying MiXCR to the reads. Among some 390,000 distinct CDR3 sequences listed, 15% to 20% were seen once. Sequenced: PBMCs. The receptor source for this set is a human donor in good health (CMV status not recorded). Some clones in this sample may be carry-over from other donors' samples.

The chain joins TRBV6-2 or TRBV6-3 to TRBJ1-2; perhaps TRBD1 as D (5 bases). CDR3 size: 12 residues. The V and J ends lost 6 bases and 10 bases respectively, with 15 bases between them. The germline V gene has CDR1 MNHEY and CDR2 SVGEGT. In DNA, the CDR3 is TGTGCCAGCAGAAGAGATCGACAGATCTACACCTTC. As protein: CASRRDRQIYTF.

This clonotype was seen only a few times. The V call is TRBV18, the J call TRBJ2-1; D is possibly TRBD2 (6 bases). Germline V gene data show CDR1 as KGHSH and CDR2 as LQKENI. Trimming stripped 3 bases from V and 6 bases from J, with 18 bases between. This CDR3 has 16 amino acids. CDR3 amino acids: CASSPPAGAGFNEQFF. CDR3 bases: TGTGCCAGCTCACCCCCAGCAGGAGCGGGTTTCAATGAGCAGTTCTTC.

This clonotype has just a few counts. As DNA, the CDR3 is TGTGCCAGCAGCTCCCTTTTGATCCAGTACTTC. This encodes CASSSLLIQYF. This chain connects TRBV7-2 to TRBJ2-5; no definite D call. CDR1 SGHTA and CDR2 FQGNSA come from the germline V gene. Trimming removed 4 bases at V and 10 bases at J, with 10 bases between. The CDR3 covers 11 residues.

This clonotype was recorded a few times. The chain combines TRBV2 with TRBJ1-1, with D possibly TRBD1 on 5 matching bases. V was clipped by 7 bases and J by 4 bases, with 13 bases between them. The CDR3 consists of 13 residues. In germline, CDR1 is SNHLY, CDR2 FYNNEI. The CDR3 DNA follows: TGTGCCAGCACAGGGATGAGGGGCACTGAAGCTTTCTTT. This codes for CASTGMRGTEAFF.

This clonotype was detected only a few times. The chain carries TRBV18 and TRBJ2-7; D remains ambiguous. CDR1 and CDR2 (germline): KGHSH, LQKENI. The CDR3 is made up of 14 amino acids. Trimming removed 0 bases at V and 2 bases at J, with 8 bases between. DNA for the CDR3: TGTGCCAGCTCACCACCTTTCCAAACCTACGAGCAGTACTTC. Its translation is CASSPPFQTYEQYF.

This clonotype was seen repeatedly, ten times or more. The CDR3 loop reads CASGLAGNQETQYF. The CDR3 nucleotides read TGTGCCAGCGGACTAGCGGGAAATCAAGAGACCCAGTACTTC. The J gene is TRBJ2-5, the V gene TRBV10-3; 12 bases map to TRBD2. V shed 10 bases and J 2 bases; nucleotides not matched to a gene: 5. Per germline, CDR1 ENHRY and CDR2 SYGVKD. The CDR3 spans 14 residues.

This clonotype was counted between two and nine times. J is TRBJ2-5 and V is TRBV20-1, with 12 bases fitting TRBD2. Trimming took 6 bases from V and 3 from J; bases not matched to a gene: 17. The germline V gene has CDR1 DFQATT and CDR2 SNEGSKA (reference sequence). The CDR3 runs 18 residues. CDR3 sequence reads: CSALGPSGGGLGEETQYF. The CDR3 nucleotides are TGCAGTGCCCTGGGTCCTAGCGGGGGGGGTCTAGGTGAAGAGACCCAGTACTTC.

The chain carries TRBV20-1 and TRBJ2-4; D unresolved. The CDR3 has 13 residues. Germline CDR1 DFQATT, CDR2 SNEGSKA (reference sequence). V lost 5 bases to trimming and J lost 7 bases, with 15 bases between them. The DNA of the CDR3 is TGCAGTGCTCCCGAGCAGTTAAACAACATTCAGTACTTC. Its translation is CSAPEQLNNIQYF.

This clonotype has just a few counts. The genes are TRBV20-1 and TRBJ1-2; TRBD1 might be the D (5 bases). CDR3 length: 13 residues. V shed 6 bases and J shed 4 bases, with 15 bases lying between them. Germline CDR1 DFQATT, CDR2 SNEGSKA (reference sequence). CDR3 sequence: CSALVGQGYGYTF. The CDR3 nucleotides read TGCAGTGCCCTAGTGGGGCAGGGCTATGGCTACACCTTC.

J is TRBJ2-5 and V is TRBV10-2, with 7 bases matching TRBD2. Germline CDR1 reads WSHSY; CDR2 reads SAAADI. J gave up 3 bases and V 5 bases, and 9 bases lay outside the gene matches. The CDR3 spans 15 residues. Written as DNA, the CDR3 is TGCGCCAGCAGTACCCTGCGGGGGAGGGAAGAGACCCAGTACTTC. It translates to CASSTLRGREETQYF.

This clonotype was seen ten or more times. This chain links TRBV7-2 with TRBJ2-7, with D possibly matching TRBD2 (7 bases). Between the trimmed V and J ends, which lost 2 bases and 1 base, there was a span of 18 bases. Per the germline V gene, CDR1 is SGHTA and CDR2 is FQGNSA. This CDR3 has 17 residues. The CDR3: CASSLRTVGGGSYEQYF. CDR3 in DNA: TGTGCCAGCAGCTTAAGGACAGTCGGCGGGGGTTCCTACGAGCAGTACTTC. Based on the CDR3 plus reference TRBV7-2 and TRBJ2-7, the full variable domain is GAGVSQSPSNKVTEKGKDVELRCDPISGHTALYWYRQSLGQGLEFLIYFQGNSAPDKSGLPSDRFSAERTGGSVSTLTIQRTQQEDSAVYLCASSLRTVGGGSYEQYFGPGTRLTVT.

The J gene is TRBJ2-5, the V gene TRBV15, with D possibly called TRBD1 or TRBD2 (5 bases each). The CDR3 length is 14 residues. Looked up from germline, CDR1 is LNHNV and CDR2 is YYDKDF (reference sequence). V lost 4 bases, J lost 5 bases, and 14 bases lay in between. The CDR3 DNA is TGTGCCACCAGCAAAAGGGACCCAGGCGAGACCCAGTACTTC. Translating gives CATSKRDPGETQYF.

A word on this clonotype: One end of the junction varies from germline; a read error may be responsible. This chain connects TRBV7-3 to TRBJ2-5; maybe TRBD2 (6 bases). CDR3 length equals 13 residues. Germline CDR1 SGHTA, CDR2 FQGTGA. The CDR3 reads CASSPRGGETRYF. CDR3 sequence (DNA): TGTGCCAGCAGCCCGAGGGGCGGGGAGACCCGGTACTTC.

This clonotype was seen at least ten times. The genes are TRBV18 and TRBJ1-2; D might be TRBD1 (5 bases). Trimming took 3 bases from V and 3 from J, leaving 14 bases between them. The germline V gene encodes CDR1 KGHSH and CDR2 LQKENI. The CDR3 length is 15 residues. As DNA, the CDR3 is TGTGCCAGCTCACCTCTAGGTGTAGGGGACTATGGCTACACCTTC. Translating it yields CASSPLGVGDYGYTF.

The chain carries TRBV15 and TRBJ1-1; 8 bases match TRBD1. CDR1 and CDR2 from the germline V gene are LNHNV and YYDKDF (reference sequence). The CDR3 covers 14 residues. J lost 4 bases, V lost 7 bases, and 8 bases had no gene match. The CDR3 nucleotides are TGTGCCACCACCGAGACAGGGGCGGGCACTGAAGCTTTCTTT. Translated: CATTETGAGTEAFF.

The rearrangement links TRBV10-3 to TRBJ1-5; maybe TRBD1 (5 bases). V was pared by 2 bases and J by 0 bases, with 8 bases between. CDR1 and CDR2 (germline): ENHRY, SYGVKD. CDR3 size: 15 residues. The CDR3 bases are TGTGCCATCAGTGAGCTACAGGTTAGCAATCAGCCCCAGCATTTT. Protein: CAISELQVSNQPQHF.

This clonotype has a handful of counts. CDR3 sequence (DNA): TGCAGTGCCCGCCCGGGTGTGGCGGCCTACAATGAGCAGTTCTTC. Amino acid sequence: CSARPGVAAYNEQFF. The chain uses TRBV20-1 and TRBJ2-1; the D is unclear. Trimming removed 6 bases at V and 2 bases at J, with 17 bases between. The CDR3 extends over 15 amino acids. Germline V gene lookup returns CDR1 DFQATT and CDR2 SNEGSKA (reference sequence).

The rearrangement uses TRBV5-1 and TRBJ2-3; D is perhaps TRBD1 (5 bases). V was clipped by 1 base and J by 3 bases, with 12 bases between them. The germline V gene has CDR1 SGHRS and CDR2 YFSETQ. The CDR3 has 15 residues. The CDR3 coding sequence is TGCGCCAGCAGCTTGTATCGACAGCCTACAGATACGCAGTATTTT. Protein: CASSLYRQPTDTQYF.

V and J are TRBV24-1 and TRBJ1-1; D is unresolved. Trimming removed 4 bases at V and 0 bases at J, with 5 bases between. The CDR3 loop spans 13 amino acids. CDR1 is KGHDR, CDR2 SFDVKD, per germline. The chain's CDR3 is CATSDALNTEAFF. DNA of the CDR3: TGTGCCACCAGTGACGCATTGAACACTGAAGCTTTCTTT.

Ten or more counts support this clonotype. This chain joins TRBV7-8 and TRBJ2-1; TRBD1 agrees at 12 bases. Losses at the gene ends were 1 base for V and 0 bases for J; bases not matched to a gene: 10. Looked up from germline, CDR1 is SGHVS and CDR2 is FQNEAQ. This CDR3 is built from 20 residues. CDR3 nucleotides: TGTGCCAGCAGCTTAGGCTCAGGGACAGGGGGCCTGAGCTCCTACAATGAGCAGTTCTTC. This gives the protein CASSLGSGTGGLSSYNEQFF.

This sequence joins TRBV5-1 and TRBJ2-1; D ambiguous. Trimming took off 0 bases at V and 10 bases at J, with 11 bases between the two ends. From germline, CDR1 is SGHRS and CDR2 YFSETQ. This CDR3 contains 13 residues. The DNA for the CDR3 is TGCGCCAGCAGCTTGGCCTCCTTTGGGGAGCAGTTCTTC. It encodes CASSLASFGEQFF.

This clonotype was picked up many times. V usage is TRBV19 and J usage is TRBJ2-7; 9 bases agree with TRBD1. V was clipped by 6 bases and J by 3 bases; unmatched bases: 12. Germline CDR1 reads LNHDA; CDR2 reads SQIVND (reference sequence). The CDR3 covers 16 residues. CDR3 DNA: TGTGCCAGTAGAAGAGAAGGGACAGGGAACAACTACGAGCAGTACTTC. Translating gives CASRREGTGNNYEQYF.